Following are 8 T cell receptor beta chains from one sample sequenced in a study of shared clonotypes between healthy human individuals. The assay was immunoSEQ multiplex PCR, and TCRdb's table has in-frame clones only and misses some. The table shows just under 95,000 clones, with about 70% occurring only once. The source material was memory CD8+ T cells sorted from blood. Noted subset: CD45RO+ cells pooled with CCR7-negative TemRA cells. Receptors originate from a man between 25 and 39 years old in good health.

V gene TRBV5-5 combines with J gene TRBJ2-6; the D is unclear. Germline CDR1 and CDR2: SGHKS and YYEKEE (reference sequence). The CDR3 runs to 15 residues. Trimming cost V 0 bases and J 1 base, with 5 bases left between them. CDR3 sequence reads: CASSLARSGANVLTF. The CDR3 DNA reads as TGTGCCAGCAGCTTGGCCAGATCTGGGGCCAACGTCCTGACTTTC.

The V and J genes are TRBV7-6 and TRBJ2-7, with D hard to call. Trimming took off 2 bases at V and 4 bases at J, with 12 bases between the two ends. Per germline, CDR1 SGHVS and CDR2 FNYEAQ. The CDR3 loop spans 14 amino acids. CDR3 DNA: TGTGCCAGCAGCTTATCCCCGGACGGATACGAGCAGTACTTC. Protein: CASSLSPDGYEQYF.

The genes are TRBV28 and TRBJ2-7, with TRBD1 matching over 8 bases. This CDR3 has 16 amino acids. Germline CDR1 MDHEN, CDR2 SYDVKM. J lost 1 base, V lost 7 bases, and 12 bases had no gene match. This CDR3 reads CASNPFRDRQSYEQYF. The CDR3 DNA is TGTGCCAGCAATCCATTCCGGGACAGGCAATCCTACGAGCAGTACTTC.

The sample holds a few counts of this clone. V is TRBV28 and J is TRBJ2-1, with D possibly matching TRBD2 (7 bases). With 1 base removed from V and 6 bases from J, the gap between germline ends came to 22 bases. CDR1 is MDHEN and CDR2 is SYDVKM in the germline V gene. The CDR3 contains 18 residues. The CDR3 DNA reads as TGTGCCAGCAGTTTATATCTCCTCAAGGGGGAGGGCCTCAATGAGCAGTTCTTC. Its translation: CASSLYLLKGEGLNEQFF.

This chain joins TRBV13 and TRBJ2-3; possibly TRBD1 for D (7 bases). CDR1 PRHDT and CDR2 FYEKMQ come from the germline V gene (reference sequence). V shed 5 bases and J shed 2 bases, with 14 bases lying between them. This CDR3 has 15 amino acids. This CDR3 reads CASSPRQGLTDTQYF. Here the CDR3 DNA reads TGTGCCAGCAGCCCAAGACAGGGACTCACAGATACGCAGTATTTT.

This clone was seen only a few times. This chain joins TRBV27 and TRBJ2-3; D tentatively fits TRBD1 or TRBD2 (7 bases each). Trimming shortened V by 1 base and J by 3 bases, and 20 bases separated the two germline ends. The CDR3 covers 18 residues. CDR1 is MNHEY, CDR2 SMNVEV, per germline (reference sequence). CDR3: CASSLYLGGTASTDTQYF. The CDR3 DNA follows: TGTGCCAGCAGTTTATATCTGGGGGGGACAGCGTCAACAGATACGCAGTATTTT.

J is TRBJ1-4 and V is TRBV29-1; the D gene is possibly TRBD1 (6 bases). CDR1 is SQVTM and CDR2 is ANQGSEA in the germline V gene. The CDR3 loop spans 12 amino acids. The CDR3 bases are TGCAGTGGGGGCAGGCCGAATGAAAAACTGTTTTTT. Translated, it gives CSGGRPNEKLFF.

A few counts support this clone. This chain joins TRBV27 and TRBJ1-5; D may be TRBD1 (6 bases). Germline loops: CDR1 MNHEY, CDR2 SMNVEV (reference sequence). V lost 4 bases and J lost 7, with 14 bases in between. CDR3 length: 14 amino acids. CDR3 amino acids: CASSSRGVDQPQHF. CDR3 DNA sequence: TGTGCCAGCAGTTCCAGGGGTGTCGACCAGCCCCAGCATTTT.